This TCR beta chain was identified in a study of shared clonotypes between healthy human individuals. The wider study: Each donor had three CD4 naive, three CD4 memory, two CD8 naive and one CD8 memory plate.

Method: immunoSEQ multiplex PCR; TCRdb's copy keeps in-frame clones and lacks some. The data show roughly 1 million clones, with approximately 70% seen just once and 1.5% held by the top ten. A CD45RA-negative memory subset and a CD45RA+ naive subset were separated from the CD4+ cells. Study results and limitations: Clonotype sharing among donors likely depends on sequencing depth.

To note about this clone: What it recognizes is unknown.

This CDR3 spans 13 amino acids. Per the germline V gene, CDR1 is MNHNS and CDR2 is SASEGT. The germline V and J ends were trimmed by 2 bases and 6 bases, with 11 bases remaining between them. The chain carries TRBV6-1 and TRBJ2-7, with D uncertain. Sequenced input: memory CD4+ T cells sorted from blood. Subset of the sample: CD45RA-negative fraction. The sequence was collected from a man younger than 35 in good health. The CDR3 DNA follows: TGTGCCAGCAGTGAAATCCTCCCAGGCGAGCAGTACTTC. Amino acids: CASSEILPGEQYF.